This T cell receptor beta chain was documented in a study of blood T cell repertoires in COVID-19. About the research overall: Samples of COVID-19 (acute and convalescent) were obtained from the United States, Italy and Spain. Sources were T cells, B-cell-depleted T cells, or PBMCs; the material itself was cDNA or gDNA.

Authors' processing steps: Reference gene primer amplification gave estimated nucleated cell counts. The method was immunoSEQ multiplex PCR; TCRdb's version includes in-frame clones alone and lacks a portion of them. The V and J calls and clone size were taken over from that table, and D and trimming were inferred from the DNA. The profile shows about 220,000 clones, about 84% of them singletons. Trimming took off 2 bases at V and 5 bases at J, with 11 bases between the two ends. CDR3 size: 14 residues. Per the germline V gene, CDR1 is SEHNR and CDR2 is FQNEAQ (reference sequence). The origin of this receptor is a human donor in a cohort sampled during active COVID-19. Material for sequencing was peripheral blood. The genes are TRBV7-9 and TRBJ2-3; D unresolved. The CDR3 sequence is CASSLSQQLDTQYF. As DNA, the CDR3 is TGTGCCAGCAGCTTATCCCAACAGCTAGATACGCAGTATTTT. The full variable domain, rest sourced from reference TRBV7-9 and TRBJ2-3, is DTGVSQNPRHKITKRGQNVTFRCDPISEHNRLYWYRQTLGQGPEFLTYFQNEAQLEKSRLLSDRFSAERPKGSFSTLEIQRTEQGDSAMYLCASSLSQQLDTQYFGPGTRLTVL.